This TCR beta chain comes out of a study of shared clonotypes between healthy human individuals. In the case of this clone: Its cognate antigen is unknown. The sample has other DNA sequences that encode this CDR3 too.

Points from the study as a whole: Genetic and exposure-history diversity was limited by the small donor number.

Across several immunoSEQ plates, the genomic DNA of each subset was split evenly. The protocol was immunoSEQ multiplex PCR, while the TCRdb copy is restricted to in-frame clones and leaves out a portion. The sample has 530,000 or so clones; about 80% are singletons. The CDR3 contains 13 residues. V shed 3 bases and J shed 3 bases, with 6 bases lying between them. Looked up from germline, CDR1 is SGHTA and CDR2 is FQGNSA. This sequence joins TRBV7-2 and TRBJ1-5; no firm D call. This clonotype was obtained from a woman aged 40-49 years in good health. Some clones in this sample may be carry-over from other donors' samples. The sequenced material came from PBMCs. The CDR3 DNA reads as TGTGCCAGCAGCTTGGGCCTCAATCAGCCCCAGCATTTT. It specifies CASSLGLNQPQHF.